This entry features one T cell receptor (beta chain) sequence. A second PCR of 7 to 11 cycles used a sample-barcoded 5' primer and a J-beta primer mix. Carrying 12 random nucleotides, a template-switch adaptor labeled each individual cDNA molecule. TCRdb re-called the 5' RACE reads through MiXCR, storing one row per CDR3 protein. The table lists 800,000 to 950,000 distinct CDR3 sequences, roughly 28% of them singletons, with about 10% in the top ten. This CDR3 spans 15 amino acids. CDR1 and CDR2 (germline): LGHNA, YNFKEQ. V lost 8 bases and J lost 0; bases outside the gene matches: 4. This sample is drawn from a study of blood T cells in healthy people across ages. These data are also associated with another study on T cells of mothers and their children. Per that study: When the second PCR was run, its M1S primer added sample barcodes and 2-4 random nucleotides.

The TCR was taken from a woman in her 40s in good health. J is TRBJ2-6 and V is TRBV4-2; 7 nucleotides align to TRBD1. Sequenced material: blood. CDR3 coding DNA: TGTGCCAGCCGGACAGGCAACTCTGGGGCCAACGTCCTGACTTTC. Protein product: CASRTGNSGANVLTF.